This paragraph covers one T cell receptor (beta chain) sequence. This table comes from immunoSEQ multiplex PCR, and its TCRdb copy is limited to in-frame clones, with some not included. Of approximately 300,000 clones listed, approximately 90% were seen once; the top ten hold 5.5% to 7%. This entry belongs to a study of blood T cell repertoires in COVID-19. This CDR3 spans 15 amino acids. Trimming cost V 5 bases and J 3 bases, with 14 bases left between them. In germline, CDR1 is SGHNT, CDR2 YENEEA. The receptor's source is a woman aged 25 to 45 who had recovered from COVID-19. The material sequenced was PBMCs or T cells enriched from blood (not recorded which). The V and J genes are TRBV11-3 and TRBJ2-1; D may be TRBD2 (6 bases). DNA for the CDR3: TGTGCCAGCAGCCCATCGCGGGGAGTCTACAATGAGCAGTTCTTC. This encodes CASSPSRGVYNEQFF.